This TCR beta chain was identified during a study of T cell responses to AZD1222 COVID-19 vaccine. Study-wide context: Analyses pooled second doses at about 4 or about 12 weeks.

Study-level findings and limits: Possibly, clonal diversity was underestimated; donors were largely white British and included more females. An increase in Spike-specific TCR breadth and depth was observed after two AZD1222 doses.

In regard to this clone: Its antigen is unknown.

Libraries were prepared by immunoSEQ multiplex PCR; TCRdb keeps only in-frame clonotypes and omits some of them. This table holds 100,000 to 150,000 clones, 75% to 95% found once. This sequence was found in an adult in good health. This material consisted of peripheral blood, taken on day 0 of AZD1222 vaccination.

In nucleotides, the CDR3 is TGCAGCGTGGCTATGGGGGCCCCGGGGTCCTACGAGCAGTACTTC. Translation: CSVAMGAPGSYEQYF. The gene calls are TRBV29-1 and TRBJ2-7; D is perhaps TRBD1 (6 bases). CDR1 and CDR2 (germline): SQVTM, ANQGSEA. V lost 6 bases, J lost 1 base, and 19 bases lay in between. The CDR3 runs 15 residues.